This TCR beta chain stems from a study of shared clonotypes between healthy human individuals (dated by TCRdb to 2018 to 2021). At the level of the whole study: Three men and a couple of women, aged 18 to 49 years, made up the cohort. To increase sequencing depth and limit assay-specific biases, different laboratories used diverse techniques to prepare libraries and sequence TCR repertoires. To estimate repertoire size and how much clonotype sharing occurs between individuals, the study deeply sequenced the blood TCR repertoires of five healthy adults. Leukapheresis yielded between about 0.9 and 8.9 billion PBMCs per donor.

In regard to this clone: Its antigen remains undetermined. Per-nucleotide qualities are absent, and no much larger clonotype sits a single base away.

TCR CDR3 regions were amplified from genomic DNA by multiplex PCR using the deep immunoSEQ assay. Extracted genomic DNA from each cell subset was spread evenly across all wells of several immunoSEQ 96-well plates, with each plate serving as a replicate. For unsorted PBMC, each replicate PCR was loaded with roughly 330 ng genomic DNA, equivalent to 30,000 or so T cell genomes. Ten immunoSEQ deep assay plates were used to sequence the unsorted PBMC genomic DNA. Purified libraries were measured with a Qubit 3.0 fluorometer, size-checked on a Bioanalyzer 2100, and measured again with the KAPA Library Quantification kit. Every immunoSEQ 96-well plate was sequenced on a separate single-read 150-cycle Illumina NextSeq 550 flow cell. The study's own analysis went as follows. Because the immunoSEQ output included only junctional sequences and no quality scores, the filtering could not be the same as the filtering used for full-length reads. To assign V/J genes and CDR3, sequences were annotated using PyIR, a Python wrapper for IgBLAST v1.9, with IMGT germline references. Any read was removed if the V/J assignment was weak (E-value above 1e-6), the CDR3 was missing, or the read contained stop codons, out-of-frame junctions, or ambiguous translated residues. V3J clonotypes were defined by identical inferred V gene, J gene, and CDR3 amino acid sequence. Percentage overlap between repertoires was computed as shared unique clonotypes divided by the size of the smaller repertoire. Richness of each repertoire was evaluated using RTK rarefaction, the Chao1 estimator, and Recon v2.1 estimates of unobserved clonotypes. Entries here come from immuneACCESS through TCRdb and include only in-frame sequences with V and J called. Some clones fail to appear in such tables; in the studies checked, an unresolved V gene covers under half of the shortfall, and the cause of the remainder is unknown. V and J calls and clone size follow that table, whereas D and trimming were derived from the DNA. Present in this sample are roughly 500,000 clones, roughly 80% of which were seen just once. Of the sample, roughly 12% is held by the ten largest clones.

Healthy HIV-negative adults with no recently reported acute infections or vaccinations were included as donors. All donors were Caucasian adults living in Nashville, Tennessee, USA. For unsorted samples, tens of millions of PBMCs were counted, and genomic DNA was extracted using the QIAamp DNA Blood Mini kit. Blood was obtained by leukapheresis, after which PBMCs were separated by Ficoll-Histopaque density gradient centrifugation and cryopreserved in liquid nitrogen vapor phase. Its CDR3 holds 13 amino acids, cysteine through phenylalanine. The only DNA kept is the CDR3, 39 bases in frame from the first base. V is pared back by 8 bases and J by 4 bases, with 12 bases lying between the germline termini. The germline V gene provides CDR1 MDHEN and CDR2 SYDVKM. Results the study describes overall, beyond this receptor: The small number of donors limited the genetic and exposure-history diversity represented. Sampling was restricted to blood, and TCR repertoires in tissue are likely to differ from TCR repertoires in blood. Pairwise subsampling indicated that sequencing depth was expected to affect the degree of clonotype sharing among donors.

Sequencing was carried out using PBMCs. The clonotype originates from a middle-aged woman in good health. Some clones in this sample may be carry-over from other donors' samples. The sequence joins TRBV28 to TRBJ1-3, with an unclear D gene assignment. CDR3 sequence: CASEWTEGNTIYF. The base sequence is TGTGCCAGCGAGTGGACCGAAGGAAACACCATATATTTT.